A single sample gave rise to the 16 T cell receptor beta chains below, sequenced in a study of shared clonotypes between healthy human individuals. Measured with immunoSEQ multiplex PCR; TCRdb has only the in-frame clones, and not every one. The sample has about 470,000 clones, about 85% seen once. Sequencing used PBMCs. Receptors originate from a woman aged 40 to 55 in good health. Some clones in this sample may be carry-over from other donors' samples.

The DNA for the CDR3 is TGCGCCAGCAGCCAACCCAGGGCTAGGGGGTCTACGAATGAAAAACTGTTTTTT. Translated, it gives CASSQPRARGSTNEKLFF. This chain connects TRBV4-1 to TRBJ1-4, with D possibly matching TRBD1 (6 bases). Trimming pared 2 bases from V and 5 bases from J, leaving 21 bases between. Germline V gives CDR1 MGHRA, CDR2 YSYEKL. The length of the CDR3 is 18 residues.

The rearrangement joins TRBV5-1 to TRBJ2-1; D gene unclear. The V gene's germline CDR1 is SGHRS and CDR2 YFSETQ. The germline V and J ends were trimmed by 2 bases and 7 bases, with 16 bases remaining between them. The CDR3 is 15 residues long. The CDR3 nucleotides read TGCGCCAGCAGCTTTGAAACCAAGTGGGGTAATGAGCAGTTCTTC. This sequence encodes CASSFETKWGNEQFF.

The J gene is TRBJ1-2, the V gene TRBV2; TRBD1 matches at 12 bases. V trimming: 3 bases; J trimming: 7 bases; junction bases outside the gene matches: 6. The CDR3 has 15 amino acids. CDR1 is SNHLY and CDR2 is FYNNEI in the germline V gene. CDR3 nucleotide sequence: TGTGCCAGCAGTGAGACCGGGACAGGGGGCCTTGGCTACACCTTC. Amino acids: CASSETGTGGLGYTF.

This chain joins TRBV5-5 and TRBJ1-6; maybe TRBD1 (5 bases). The CDR3 has 15 amino acids. V lost 4 bases, J lost 8 bases, and 16 bases lay in between. In germline, CDR1 is SGHKS, CDR2 YYEKEE (reference sequence). The CDR3 nucleotides read TGTGCCAGCAGCCTTCGGGCGCGGGGGGATTCACCCCTCCACTTT. This encodes CASSLRARGDSPLHF.

The J gene is TRBJ1-3, the V gene TRBV18, with TRBD1 as a possible D gene (5 bases). V was trimmed by 4 bases and J by 4 bases, leaving 17 bases between them. Germline V gene data show CDR1 as KGHSH and CDR2 as LQKENI. The CDR3 totals 16 residues. The CDR3 DNA sequence: TGTGCCAGCTCACTGGGACCGCCGGCCGACGGAAACACCATATATTTT. Protein: CASSLGPPADGNTIYF.

CDR3 protein: CASSQDGGGSLETQYF. DNA of the CDR3: TGTGCCAGCAGCCAAGATGGGGGAGGGTCCTTAGAGACCCAGTACTTC. The rearrangement uses TRBV4-2 and TRBJ2-5; 7 positions match TRBD2. The ends lost 0 bases at V and 4 bases at J; junction bases unmatched: 8. CDR1 is LGHNA, CDR2 YNFKEQ, per germline. The CDR3 extends over 16 amino acids.

The chain recombines TRBV9 with TRBJ2-1; a weak D match, TRBD1 (5 bases). The CDR3 is 17 residues long. V lost 0 bases and J 2 bases, leaving 15 bases between the germline ends. CDR1 and CDR2 from the germline V gene are SGDLS and YYNGEE. The CDR3 DNA reads TGTGCCAGCAGCGTAGCTTTGCGGACAAGGACCTACAATGAGCAGTTCTTC. This translates into CASSVALRTRTYNEQFF. The full variable domain, with the rest looked up from reference TRBV9 and TRBJ2-1, is DSGVTQTPKHLITATGQRVTLRCSPRSGDLSVYWYQQSLDQGLQFLIQYYNGEERAKGNILERFSAQQFPDLHSELNLSSLELGDSALYFCASSVALRTRTYNEQFFGPGTRLTVL.

The chain employs TRBV28 and TRBJ2-2; 9 bases match TRBD1. Germline V gene sequence: CDR1 MDHEN, CDR2 SYDVKM. CDR3 length equals 15 residues. The junction had 2 bases not matched to a gene; V was cut back by 2 bases and J by 4 bases. The CDR3 reads CASSLGTGITGELFF. Written as DNA, the CDR3 is TGTGCCAGCAGTTTAGGGACAGGGATCACCGGGGAGCTGTTTTTT.

This chain uses TRBV2 with TRBJ2-1; 11 bases agree with TRBD1. J gave up 10 bases and V 2 bases, and 7 bases lay outside the gene matches. This CDR3 is built from 15 residues. Germline CDR1 reads SNHLY; CDR2 reads FYNNEI. Here the CDR3 DNA reads TGTGCCAGCAGTGAATCGGGACAGGGGGGTTTCGAGCAGTTCTTC. The encoded protein is CASSESGQGGFEQFF.

V and J are TRBV5-1 and TRBJ1-4, with no clear D. V gave up 1 base and J gave up 0 bases, with 10 bases separating them. The CDR3 covers 16 residues. Germline V gives CDR1 SGHRS, CDR2 YFSETQ. CDR3 nucleotide sequence: TGCGCCAGCAGCTTGATTGGCGGGGCAACTAATGAAAAACTGTTTTTT. Residues: CASSLIGGATNEKLFF. The full variable domain, in which reference TRBV5-1 and TRBJ1-4 provide the parts outside the CDR3, is KAGVTQTPRYLIKTRGQQVTLSCSPISGHRSVSWYQQTPGQGLQFLFEYFSETQRNKGNFPGRFSGRQFSNSRSEMNVSTLELGDSALYLCASSLIGGATNEKLFFGSGTQLSVL.

The J gene is TRBJ1-2, the V gene TRBV30; 11 nucleotides agree with TRBD1. Unmatched junction bases numbered 7, after V lost 0 bases and J lost 7 bases. CDR1 is GTSNPN and CDR2 is SVGIG in the germline V gene (reference sequence). The CDR3 sequence is 15 residues long. The DNA of the CDR3 is TGTGCCTGGAGTGTACTCGGACAGGGGGCGGGTGGCTACACCTTC. This codes for CAWSVLGQGAGGYTF.

Here the CDR3 reads CASRNTGELFF. The CDR3 DNA is TGTGCCAGCAGAAACACCGGGGAGCTGTTTTTT. This rearrangement joins TRBV7-8 to TRBJ2-2; D call uncertain. The germline V and J ends were trimmed by 6 bases and 2 bases, with 1 base remaining between them. Germline-derived CDR1 and CDR2 are SGHVS and FQNEAQ. The CDR3 spans 11 residues.

This clone was detected only once. The chain combines TRBV5-1 with TRBJ1-1, with D perhaps matching TRBD1 (6 bases). The CDR3 is made up of 14 amino acids. The germline V gene has CDR1 SGHRS and CDR2 YFSETQ. V was clipped by 0 bases and J by 5 bases, with 11 bases between them. The CDR3 protein is CASSLDGRGTEAFF. As DNA, the CDR3 is TGCGCCAGCAGCTTGGATGGAAGGGGGACTGAAGCTTTCTTT.

The chain recombines TRBV7-8 with TRBJ2-7, with 11 bases identical to TRBD2. J gave up 4 bases and V 5 bases, and 7 bases lay outside the gene matches. Germline loops: CDR1 SGHVS, CDR2 FQNEAQ. The CDR3 has 15 residues. CDR3 residues: CASSAGTSGTYEQYF. CDR3 sequence (DNA): TGTGCCAGCAGCGCGGGGACTAGCGGCACTTACGAGCAGTACTTC.

This rearrangement joins TRBV19 to TRBJ2-1; D gene ambiguous. V dropped 6 bases and J dropped 0 bases, with 6 bases sitting between them. The CDR3 length is 13 residues. The germline gives CDR1 LNHDA, CDR2 SQIVND (reference sequence). The CDR3, as DNA: TGTGCCAGTAGACAACGCTCCTACAATGAGCAGTTCTTC. Its protein product is CASRQRSYNEQFF.

The chain joins TRBV5-4 to TRBJ1-4; 7 nucleotides agree with TRBD1. The germline V gene encodes CDR1 SGHNT and CDR2 YYREEE (reference sequence). Trimming took 1 base from V and 1 from J; bases not matched to a gene: 10. The CDR3 sequence is 18 residues long. The CDR3 is CASSLSPGGSVTNEKLFF. CDR3 DNA: TGTGCCAGCAGCTTGTCCCCAGGGGGATCCGTAACTAATGAAAAACTGTTTTTT.